One sample yielded the 23 T cell receptor beta chains listed below, sequenced in a study of shared T cell receptors in the human thymus. Assay used: immunoSEQ multiplex PCR; TCRdb lists only in-frame clones, some missing. The data show 720,000 or so clones, approximately 85% seen once. These data also featured in a second study, about human thymus T cells.

The specimen was thymocytes. Receptors were obtained from a girl in the first two years of life with a congenital heart defect.

The V call is TRBV10-3, the J call TRBJ1-4; D may be TRBD1 (5 bases). The V and J ends lost 0 bases and 4 bases respectively, with 12 bases between them. This CDR3 is 16 amino acids long. The germline V gene has CDR1 ENHRY and CDR2 SYGVKD. The CDR3 protein is CAISESGAGDNEKLFF. CDR3 DNA sequence: TGTGCCATCAGTGAGTCTGGGGCTGGGGATAATGAAAAACTGTTTTTT.

CDR3 coding DNA: TGCGCCAGCAGCTTGGCCCCCGACAGGGGACAAGAGACCCAGTACTTC. Residues: CASSLAPDRGQETQYF. V is TRBV5-1 and J is TRBJ2-5; 8 positions agree with TRBD1. V lost 0 bases and J lost 2; bases outside the gene matches: 6. In germline, CDR1 is SGHRS, CDR2 YFSETQ. The CDR3 has 16 amino acids. The full variable domain, in which reference TRBV5-1 and TRBJ2-5 provide the parts outside the CDR3, is KAGVTQTPRYLIKTRGQQVTLSCSPISGHRSVSWYQQTPGQGLQFLFEYFSETQRNKGNFPGRFSGRQFSNSRSEMNVSTLELGDSALYLCASSLAPDRGQETQYFGPGTRLLVL.

This chain joins TRBV7-3 and TRBJ1-5, with D hard to call. Germline lookup yields CDR1 SGHTA and CDR2 FQGTGA. V shed 5 bases and J shed 6 bases, with 11 bases lying between them. This CDR3 has 13 amino acids. The chain's CDR3 is CASSAAPGQPQHF. The CDR3 nucleotides read TGTGCCAGCAGCGCGGCCCCCGGTCAGCCCCAGCATTTT.

The rearrangement links TRBV27 to TRBJ1-6; D not resolved. The germline CDR1 and CDR2 sequences are MNHEY and SMNVEV (reference sequence). The CDR3 is made up of 16 amino acids. V was clipped by 0 bases and J by 13 bases, with 19 bases between them. CDR3 sequence (DNA): TGTGCCAGCAGTTTATCCGATCCAGCGGGGAATCGGCCCCTCCACTTT. Encoded protein: CASSLSDPAGNRPLHF.

This chain joins TRBV5-1 and TRBJ1-1, with TRBD1 matching over 8 bases. Germline trimming cut 2 bases from V and 3 bases from J; bases unmatched to any gene: 12. The germline CDR1 and CDR2 sequences are SGHRS and YFSETQ. The CDR3 runs to 17 residues. The CDR3 DNA reads TGCGCCAGCAGCTTTGGCAAGCGGACAGGGTTGCACACTGAAGCTTTCTTT. This translates into CASSFGKRTGLHTEAFF.

The chain couples TRBV12-5 to TRBJ1-5; possibly TRBD1 for D (6 bases). Trimming stripped 6 bases from V and 5 bases from J, with 14 bases between. Per germline, CDR1 LGHNT and CDR2 FRNRAP. CDR3 length: 14 residues. The CDR3 DNA reads as TGTGCTAGTGGGCACGGGACATCTTATCAGCCCCAGCATTTT. It yields the protein CASGHGTSYQPQHF.

This chain links TRBV10-3 with TRBJ2-7; 8 bases align to TRBD1. Trimming cost V 1 base and J 6 bases; bases outside gene matches: 17. The germline V gene has CDR1 ENHRY and CDR2 SYGVKD. The CDR3 totals 18 residues. The CDR3 DNA is TGTGCCATCAGTGAGTACCTCCAGAAAGGGACAGGTGGGGGCGAGCAGTACTTC. This codes for CAISEYLQKGTGGGEQYF.

This clone was detected only a few times. The chain has TRBV5-1 and TRBJ1-2, with 7 nucleotides matching TRBD1. J was trimmed by 7 bases and V by 5 bases; bases with no gene match: 8. Germline loops: CDR1 SGHRS, CDR2 YFSETQ. The CDR3 has 13 residues. CDR3 region: CASRLEGASGYTF. The CDR3, as DNA: TGCGCCAGCAGACTGGAGGGGGCTAGTGGCTACACCTTC.

Only a few counts were recorded for this clone. V usage is TRBV6-5 and J usage is TRBJ1-2; D gene uncertain. The CDR3 is 14 amino acids. The V gene's germline CDR1 is MNHEY and CDR2 SVGAGI. V lost 2 bases and J lost 0, with 7 bases in between. In nucleotides, the CDR3 is TGTGCCAGCAGTTACGGCAGAACTAACTATGGCTACACCTTC. This encodes CASSYGRTNYGYTF.

The chain uses TRBV7-6 and TRBJ1-6, with unresolved D. The CDR3 extends over 17 amino acids. Per germline, CDR1 SGHVS and CDR2 FNYEAQ. The V and J ends lost 2 bases and 5 bases respectively, with 16 bases between them. CDR3 DNA: TGTGCCAGCAGCTTAAATCCCGTGGAGTTAGATAATTCACCCCTCCACTTT. As protein: CASSLNPVELDNSPLHF.

This chain uses TRBV6-5 with TRBJ2-2; no clear D. The CDR3 covers 12 residues. Germline V lookup: CDR1 MNHEY, CDR2 SVGAGI. The V end lost 7 bases, the J end lost 2 bases, and 5 bases lay between the germline ends. CDR3 in amino acids: CASNSNTGELFF. In DNA, the CDR3 is TGTGCCAGCAACTCCAACACCGGGGAGCTGTTTTTT.

This clone was seen only once. This sequence joins TRBV7-9 and TRBJ2-7, with 11 bases that match TRBD2. This CDR3 is 18 amino acids long. V lost 6 bases and J lost 4; bases outside the gene matches: 17. Germline assignment: CDR1 SEHNR and CDR2 FQNEAQ (reference sequence). The CDR3 bases are TGTGCCAGCAGTAAGCTCTCATTATTGGGACTAGCGGATTACGAGCAGTACTTC. Translation gives CASSKLSLLGLADYEQYF.

In this sample, this clone turned up a few times. The chain is built from TRBV6-5 and TRBJ2-7, with a tentative D call TRBD1 (6 bases). This CDR3 comprises 13 residues. Per germline, CDR1 MNHEY and CDR2 SVGAGI. V dropped 8 bases and J dropped 2 bases, with 13 bases sitting between them. The CDR3 sequence is CASYRQDTYEQYF. The DNA of the CDR3 is TGTGCCAGCTACCGACAGGACACCTACGAGCAGTACTTC.

This clone has more than one count but fewer than ten. V gene TRBV7-6 combines with J gene TRBJ2-7; TRBD2 aligns across 7 bases. Germline V gives CDR1 SGHVS, CDR2 FNYEAQ. CDR3 length: 16 residues. The J segment lost 0 bases and the V segment lost 5 bases, leaving 10 bases of the junction unmatched. CDR3 nucleotide sequence: TGTGCCAGCAGCACCGCGACTAGCAGAAACTCCTACGAGCAGTACTTC. It yields the protein CASSTATSRNSYEQYF.

The rearrangement joins TRBV9 to TRBJ2-3, with D hard to call. The V gene's germline CDR1 is SGDLS and CDR2 YYNGEE. V was clipped by 4 bases and J by 0 bases, with 12 bases between them. This CDR3 contains 15 residues. The CDR3 nucleotides are TGTGCCAGCAGCATCCGACTGGAAAGCACAGATACGCAGTATTTT. Translation: CASSIRLESTDTQYF.

J is TRBJ1-2 and V is TRBV7-8, with D possibly being TRBD1 (5 bases). This CDR3 is built from 13 residues. The germline V gene has CDR1 SGHVS and CDR2 FQNEAQ. Trimming removed 5 bases from V and 7 bases from J, with 14 bases in between. The CDR3 protein is CASSPLGASGYTF. CDR3 bases: TGTGCCAGCAGCCCACTTGGGGCTTCTGGCTACACCTTC.

This clone has only a few counts. As DNA, the CDR3 is TGTGCCAGCAGCGCCTTGGCGGGACAGGGTTTCGGCTATGGCTACACCTTC. It codes for CASSALAGQGFGYGYTF. The chain recombines TRBV5-6 with TRBJ1-2; 9 bases line up with TRBD1. The CDR3 spans 17 residues. J gave up 4 bases and V 4 bases, and 14 bases lay outside the gene matches. The germline CDR1 and CDR2 sequences are SGHDT and YYEEEE.

The chain joins TRBV4-2 to TRBJ2-2; D is possibly TRBD2 (5 bases). This CDR3 spans 13 amino acids. Germline CDR1 reads LGHNA; CDR2 reads YNFKEQ. V lost 4 bases to trimming and J lost 3 bases, with 6 bases between them. The CDR3, as DNA: TGTGCCAGCAGCCGGCGGGACACCGGGGAGCTGTTTTTT. It translates to CASSRRDTGELFF.

The rearrangement links TRBV23-1 to TRBJ1-2; D ambiguous. TRBV23-1 is identified as an open reading frame with a role that is uncertain. This CDR3 is built from 15 residues. V was cut by 3 bases and J by 4 bases, with 15 bases left in between. The CDR3 coding sequence is TGCGCCAGCAGTCACCGGGGAGGGCCTATCTATGGCTACACCTTC. As protein: CASSHRGGPIYGYTF.

J is TRBJ2-1 and V is TRBV4-1; tentative D call: TRBD1 (5 bases). Trimming took off 5 bases at V and 4 bases at J, with 12 bases between the two ends. Germline values: CDR1 MGHRA, CDR2 YSYEKL. The CDR3 consists of 14 residues. CDR3 sequence (DNA): TGCGCCAGCAGCACCCGGGCAGGGTACAATGAGCAGTTCTTC. It encodes CASSTRAGYNEQFF.

The genes are TRBV14 and TRBJ2-7; the D is unclear. CDR1 is SGHDN and CDR2 is FVKESK in the germline V gene. There are 17 residues in the CDR3. Trimming took off 2 bases at V and 6 bases at J, with 23 bases between the two ends. In DNA form, the CDR3 reads TGTGCCAGCAGCCAAAACTACTATCCCCCCTCGTCTGGCGAGCAGTACTTC. Residues: CASSQNYYPPSSGEQYF. Together with reference TRBV14 and TRBJ2-7, the CDR3 gives the full variable domain: EAGVTQFPSHSVIEKGQTVTLRCDPISGHDNLYWYRRVMGKEIKFLLHFVKESKQDESGMPNNRFLAERTGGTYSTLKVQPAELEDSGVYFCASSQNYYPPSSGEQYFGPGTRLTVT.

The rearrangement joins TRBV9 to TRBJ1-2, with no clear D. Germline V lookup: CDR1 SGDLS, CDR2 YYNGEE. Trimming stripped 0 bases from V and 1 base from J, with 4 bases between. The CDR3 extends over 13 amino acids. The CDR3 reads CASSVDINYGYTF. For the CDR3, the DNA is TGTGCCAGCAGCGTAGACATTAACTATGGCTACACCTTC.

This clone was counted only a few times. The sample contains more than one DNA sequence encoding this CDR3. The V gene is TRBV29-1, the J gene TRBJ1-2; TRBD1 agrees at 9 bases. Trimming took 3 bases from V and 4 from J; bases not matched to a gene: 3. CDR1 and CDR2 from the germline V gene are SQVTM and ANQGSEA. This CDR3 has 13 amino acids. Here the CDR3 DNA reads TGCAGCGTTGAGGGACAGGGTGGCTATGGCTACACCTTC. Its translation: CSVEGQGGYGYTF.